This T cell receptor beta chain comes out of a study of cytomegalovirus exposure and HLA in healthy donors. General study results and limits: Immune exposure data for these donors was limited to CMV serostatus.

The study ran its PCR with 60 Vbeta and 13 Jbeta primers. Only in-frame clones appear in the TCRdb table, and some are missing; sequencing was by immunoSEQ multiplex PCR. The table lists 90,000 to 110,000 clones, roughly 13% of them singletons, with about 16% in the top ten. With respect to this clone: Its antigen is not known.

In germline, CDR1 is SGHNT, CDR2 YYREEE (reference sequence). The CDR3 extends over 16 amino acids. V lost 0 bases and J lost 5, with 14 bases in between. The J gene is TRBJ2-2, the V gene TRBV5-4; tentative D call: TRBD2 (6 bases). The material sequenced was PBMCs. The sequence was obtained from a man aged 35 to 55 in good health and CMV-seropositive. CDR3 bases: TGTGCCAGCAGCTTGGTTGGTTGGAGGGATACCGGGGAGCTGTTTTTT. Translating it yields CASSLVGWRDTGELFF.